This T cell receptor beta chain derives from a study of T-cell reconstitution after alpha-beta-depleted transplantation in children. Study-wide findings and caveats: Counts and diversity of T cells one year after transplant came mostly from newly produced T cells. There were reportedly several hundred expanded graft clones from which alpha-beta T cells came about two months after transplant. It was surviving recipient T cells and thymic progenitors that gave some patients high TCRbeta diversity at day 60.

It was with unique molecular identifiers that the TCRbeta library was prepared. Each CDR3 protein gets one entry after TCRdb re-called the PCR reads with MiXCR. The sample consists of 300,000 to 350,000 distinct CDR3 sequences, around 15% of them appearing once. CDR1 and CDR2 (germline): MDHEN, SYDVKM. The CDR3 sequence is 14 residues long. The junction had 9 bases not matched to a gene; V was cut back by 7 bases and J by 3 bases. Comment on this clonotype: Antigen unknown.

The V gene is TRBV28, the J gene TRBJ2-7; 7 bases map to TRBD2. The sequence derives from a male patient under 10 years old who had a stem cell transplant for acute lymphoblastic leukemia, so the T cells may come from the graft donor. The sequencing here drew on PBMCs, mostly from graft donor cells, taken 360 days after TCRalphabeta/CD19-depleted stem cell transplant. CDR3 bases: TGTGCCAGCAAGGTGGGAGGGGAGGGCTACGAGCAGTACTTC. Translated, it gives CASKVGGEGYEQYF.